This T cell receptor beta chain stems from a study of Graves' ophthalmopathy and Graves' hyperthyroidism. This CDR3 comprises 13 residues. Germline assignment: CDR1 SGHTA and CDR2 FQGNSA. V was trimmed by 3 bases and J by 3 bases, leaving 9 bases between them. TCR beta CDR3 amplification used RNA transcripts. Second-round multiplex PCR came after first-round RT-PCR with HTBI primers. TCRdb fed the multiplex PCR reads into MiXCR, producing one record per CDR3 protein. The table includes 650,000 to 900,000 distinct CDR3 sequences, approximately 40% detected once. Donors with ophthalmopathy: moderate-to-severe activity, CAS ≥3, NOSPECS ≥4, duration under 3 months.

This chain connects TRBV7-2 to TRBJ2-7; no clear D gene. The source material was peripheral blood. The source is an adult man with Graves' ophthalmopathy. CDR3 protein: CASSFTVDYEQYF. The CDR3, as DNA: TGTGCCAGCAGCTTTACAGTTGACTACGAGCAGTACTTC.